This TCR beta chain was recorded in a study of post-analysis software for immune sequencing data (dated by TCRdb to 2014 to 2015). Study-wide context: Disease courses on record covered relapsing-remitting, secondary progressive and progressive-relapsing multiple sclerosis, though some patients had no subtype annotation. A subset of samples was prepared in parallel using single-end sample barcoding, then pooled and co-amplified after Illumina adapter ligation. Patient repertoires were compared against about a dozen previously published healthy control repertoires from donors aged about 6 to 26 years.

TCR beta repertoires were profiled from peripheral blood of more than ten young patients with multiple sclerosis to demonstrate the VDJtools post-analysis software. The multiple sclerosis patients were children and adolescents between roughly 6 and 17 years of age. Results the study describes overall, beyond this receptor: Direct clustering with F measure revealed strong co-clustering of samples prepared in the same batch, which led to a batch-effect correction. Roughly 5 TRBV segments, including TRBV5-6, TRBV5-1 and TRBV20-1, were significantly more frequent in patients than controls. The control group was slightly older than the multiple sclerosis patient group. Compared with controls, multiple sclerosis patients had significantly lower normalized Chao1 diversity, a finding suggesting substantial peripheral T-cell clonal expansion.

CDR1 and CDR2 are read off the germline V gene as MNHEY and SVGAGI. V sheds 0 bases and J sheds 0 bases, leaving 6 bases between their ends. From its cysteine to its phenylalanine, the CDR3 spans 14 amino acids. Only CDR3 DNA is held: 42 bases, read in frame from base 1. A few counts support this clonotype. The antigen it recognizes is unknown. No quality values exist for individual bases; no much larger clone is one base distant. The library was obtained by PCR. TCRdb names Illumina HiSeq 2500 as the instrument used. To reduce PCR and sequencing biases, unique molecular identifiers were built into the TCR beta cDNA libraries. Every 1 to 10 million input T cells yielded 500,000 or so cDNA molecules, meaning each molecule approximated one T cell. The patient libraries were prepared and sequenced with the same protocol used for the earlier healthy control dataset. Samples belonging to the same batch were prepared together, multiplexed and sequenced on a shared HiSeq lane. Concerning the study's data processing: Raw barcoded reads were processed with MIGEC, and single-read molecular identifier groups were discarded before consensus assembly and CDR3 extraction. Clonotype tables were post-analysed with VDJtools, normalizing diversity by down-sampling all datasets to the smallest sample size. In repertoire overlap clustering, CDR3 amino acid sequences, but not nucleotide sequences, were matched to correct batch-related cross-sample contamination. TCRdb applied fastp at Q25 and MiXCR to the public reads, then kept only in-frame beta chains. Every entry covers one CDR3 protein and lists the most common genes and DNA from its rows. Clone size and V and J calls follow TCRdb, not the original study. The sample contains some 800,000 distinct CDR3 sequences, just over 45% of them found a single time. The ten largest clones represent 4.9% of the sample.

Recombination linked TRBV6-5 to TRBJ2-7; the D segment cannot be called with confidence. The clonotype comes from a girl between 10 and 17 years old with multiple sclerosis. The sequenced sample consisted of blood. The DNA sequence is TGTGCCAGCAGTTACTCTCGGGTCTCCTACGAGCAGTACTTC. The encoded protein is CASSYSRVSYEQYF.